This entry is about one TCR beta chain. The antigen is not known. A multiplex PCR was run with 60 Vbeta primers and 13 Jbeta primers. Profiling relied on immunoSEQ multiplex PCR, and the TCRdb table lists in-frame clones only, not all of them. The sample shows 200,000 to 250,000 clones, around 80% of them seen only once. The sample originates from a study of cytomegalovirus exposure and HLA in healthy donors. Study-wide results and limits: Roughly even sequencing depth across donors was the assumption behind the presence/absence analyses. Sequencing artifact likely explains a cluster of highly shared sequence variants.

Input material: PBMCs. The TCR originated in a boy between 10 and 17 years old in good health and CMV-seronegative.

CDR3 loop: CASSGTGGDEKLFF. The CDR3 region has the DNA TGTGCCAGCAGTGGGACAGGGGGCGATGAAAAACTGTTTTTT. The chain carries TRBV6-1 and TRBJ1-4; 11 bases match TRBD1. The CDR3 extends over 14 amino acids. Germline V lookup: CDR1 MNHNS, CDR2 SASEGT. V was clipped by 4 bases and J by 6 bases; unmatched bases: 1.